One sample yielded the 23 T cell receptor beta chains listed below, sequenced in a study of blood T cell repertoires in COVID-19. Clones were read by immunoSEQ multiplex PCR, and TCRdb kept only the in-frame ones, dropping some. Of more than 50,000 clones listed, roughly four fifths are singletons. Sequencing was done on a sample of peripheral blood. All receptors come from an elderly woman with acute or convalescent COVID-19.

This chain uses TRBV28 with TRBJ2-2; 9 bases fit TRBD2. Looked up from germline, CDR1 is MDHEN and CDR2 is SYDVKM. This CDR3 region has 20 residues. J gave up 8 bases and V 6 bases, and 25 bases lay outside the gene matches. CDR3 nucleotides: TGTGCCAGCAGGCCAGCCTTACCTCCAGCGGGAGGTACCGGATCTGGGGAGCTGTTTTTT. Translation gives CASRPALPPAGGTGSGELFF.

In DNA form, the CDR3 reads TGTGCCAGCAGCCCTAATTACAGGGGGCGGTTTTCACCCCTCCACTTT. As protein: CASSPNYRGRFSPLHF. The chain has TRBV14 and TRBJ1-6; 9 bases agree with TRBD1. Germline CDR1 and CDR2: SGHDN and FVKESK. This CDR3 has 16 residues. J lost 9 bases, V lost 4 bases, and 10 bases had no gene match.

This chain links TRBV5-6 with TRBJ2-5, with D possibly TRBD1 on 5 matching bases. The CDR3 is made up of 15 amino acids. The germline CDR1 and CDR2 sequences are SGHDT and YYEEEE. V was clipped by 6 bases and J by 5 bases, with 20 bases between them. The CDR3 bases are TGTGCCAGCACCATCGGGTCAAGGTCAGGGGAGACCCAGTACTTC. It yields the protein CASTIGSRSGETQYF.

The CDR3 protein is CASSSGQSGDEQFF. The DNA of the CDR3 is TGTGCCAGCTCTTCGGGACAGTCTGGGGATGAGCAGTTCTTC. The chain combines TRBV6-4 with TRBJ2-1; TRBD1 matches at 7 bases. The V gene end was trimmed by 8 bases and the J gene end by 8 bases; junction bases not matched to a gene: 12. The CDR3 extends over 14 amino acids. The germline gives CDR1 MRHNA, CDR2 SNTAGT.

The genes are TRBV4-3 and TRBJ2-7, with TRBD1 identical over 8 bases. Trimming at V came to 0 bases and at J to 0 bases, leaving 10 bases not matched to a gene. CDR3 length: 18 residues. CDR1 is LGHNA and CDR2 is YSLEER in the germline V gene. This chain's CDR3 is CASSQDYPGGLGSYEQYF. The CDR3 nucleotides are TGCGCCAGCAGCCAAGATTACCCAGGGGGCCTGGGCTCCTACGAGCAGTACTTC.

This sequence joins TRBV3-1 (or the pseudogene TRBV3-2) and TRBJ1-1, with 8 bases lining up with TRBD1. Looked up from germline, CDR1 is LGHDT and CDR2 is YNNKEL (reference sequence). The CDR3 sequence is 17 residues long. V lost 0 bases, J lost 4 bases, and 10 bases stayed unmatched. In DNA form, the CDR3 reads TGTGCCAGCAGCCAAGAAACGAAGCAGGGGGCCAGCACTGAAGCTTTCTTT. Translation gives CASSQETKQGASTEAFF.

This chain connects TRBV7-9 to TRBJ2-6; 7 bases are shared with TRBD2. The CDR3 runs to 16 residues. Germline assignment: CDR1 SEHNR and CDR2 FQNEAQ (reference sequence). The J segment lost 0 bases and the V segment lost 2 bases, leaving 1 base of the junction unmatched. CDR3 DNA sequence: TGTGCCAGCAGCTTATGGGAGGGCTCTGGGGCCAACGTCCTGACTTTC. Its protein is CASSLWEGSGANVLTF.

This chain links TRBV9 with TRBJ2-3; D possibly corresponds to TRBD2 (6 bases). Per the germline V gene, CDR1 is SGDLS and CDR2 is YYNGEE. Between the trimmed V and J ends, which lost 3 bases and 4 bases, there was a span of 12 bases. CDR3 length equals 14 residues. The CDR3 spells CASSAEGQADTQYF. CDR3 DNA: TGTGCCAGCAGCGCGGAGGGCCAGGCAGATACGCAGTATTTT.

The rearrangement links TRBV4-3 to TRBJ2-1; 7 bases fit TRBD1. The V and J ends lost 7 bases and 5 bases, in that order; junction bases with no gene match: 8. Germline V gene sequence: CDR1 LGHNA, CDR2 YSLEER. There are 14 residues in the CDR3. CDR3 DNA sequence: TGCGCCAGCATCCAGCCAGGGGGAAACAATGAGCAGTTCTTC. Translating it yields CASIQPGGNNEQFF.

V usage is TRBV7-3 and J usage is TRBJ2-2; 8 bases agree with TRBD2. The V and J ends lost 4 bases and 3 bases, in that order; junction bases with no gene match: 13. The CDR3 is 18 amino acids. Germline V gene lookup returns CDR1 SGHTA and CDR2 FQGTGA. The CDR3 protein is CASSSTSGRPLYTGELFF. The CDR3, as DNA: TGTGCCAGCAGCTCAACTAGCGGAAGGCCCCTCTACACCGGGGAGCTGTTTTTT.

The chain links TRBV19 to TRBJ1-5; unclear D gene. Germline V gene lookup returns CDR1 LNHDA and CDR2 SQIVND (reference sequence). CDR3 size: 14 residues. V lost 3 bases, J lost 2 bases, and 8 bases lay in between. CDR3 amino acids: CASSMRRGNQPQHF. The CDR3 DNA reads as TGTGCCAGTAGTATGAGGAGAGGCAATCAGCCCCAGCATTTT.

The J gene is TRBJ2-7, the V gene TRBV6-5, with a weak D call TRBD2 (5 bases). Germline lookup yields CDR1 MNHEY and CDR2 SVGAGI. The CDR3 consists of 13 residues. The CDR3 sequence is CATRPAASYEQYF. The CDR3, as DNA: TGTGCGACGCGCCCAGCGGCCTCCTACGAGCAGTACTTC.

This clone was seen many times. V and J are TRBV4-3 and TRBJ1-5; D uncertain. CDR3 length equals 15 residues. Germline-derived CDR1 and CDR2 are LGHNA and YSLEER. With 0 bases removed from V and 7 bases from J, the gap between germline ends came to 13 bases. CDR3 amino acids: CASSQDRGAWQPQHF. The CDR3, as DNA: TGCGCCAGCAGCCAAGATCGAGGTGCATGGCAGCCCCAGCATTTT.

The DNA for the CDR3 is TGTGCCAGCAGCCGAAGGGGAGGTTACGAGCAGTACTTC. Translation: CASSRRGGYEQYF. The V call is TRBV14, the J call TRBJ2-7, with a weak D call TRBD2 (6 bases). From germline, CDR1 is SGHDN and CDR2 FVKESK. The CDR3 consists of 13 residues. V was clipped by 4 bases and J by 4 bases, with 11 bases between them.

This chain links TRBV6-2 or TRBV6-3 with TRBJ2-5; maybe TRBD2 (5 bases). Germline V gene sequence: CDR1 MNHEY, CDR2 SVGEGT. This CDR3 spans 16 amino acids. Trimming took 2 bases from V and 4 from J, leaving 17 bases between them. Here the CDR3 DNA reads TGTGCCAGCAGTTACGGGGTATTGGGTGAGGGAGAGACCCAGTACTTC. This sequence encodes CASSYGVLGEGETQYF.

This clone has only a few counts. The chain links TRBV2 to TRBJ1-5, with TRBD1 as a possible D gene (6 bases). This CDR3 spans 16 amino acids. Germline V gene lookup returns CDR1 SNHLY and CDR2 FYNNEI. V gave up 6 bases and J gave up 1 base, with 16 bases separating them. The CDR3 spells CASSVAGAVSNQPQHF. CDR3 bases: TGTGCCAGCAGCGTGGCGGGGGCAGTGAGCAATCAGCCCCAGCATTTT.

The CDR3 DNA follows: TGTGCCAGCAGATTAACTAGCGCGCCAGATACGCAGTATTTT. This codes for CASRLTSAPDTQYF. The V call is TRBV6-5, the J call TRBJ2-3; TRBD2 agrees at 7 bases. V gave up 6 bases and J gave up 4 bases; unmatched junction bases: 7. CDR3 size: 14 residues. Germline V gene lookup returns CDR1 MNHEY and CDR2 SVGAGI.

The V call is TRBV7-9, the J call TRBJ1-1; a weak D match, TRBD1 (5 bases). From germline, CDR1 is SEHNR and CDR2 FQNEAQ (reference sequence). The CDR3 is 15 residues long. V dropped 2 bases and J dropped 0 bases, with 10 bases sitting between them. CDR3 protein: CASSLWGGMNTEAFF. The CDR3 DNA follows: TGTGCCAGCAGCTTATGGGGGGGTATGAACACTGAAGCTTTCTTT.

This clone was recorded only once. This chain uses TRBV9 with TRBJ1-3, with D perhaps TRBD1 (5 bases). The CDR3 runs to 14 residues. The V gene lost 4 bases and the J gene lost 2 bases, with 10 bases spanning the gap. Germline V lookup: CDR1 SGDLS, CDR2 YYNGEE. The CDR3 sequence is CASSLDSTGNTIYF. The CDR3 nucleotides are TGTGCCAGCAGCTTAGACAGCACTGGAAACACCATATATTTT. The complete variable domain, with remaining parts taken from reference TRBV9 and TRBJ1-3, reads DSGVTQTPKHLITATGQRVTLRCSPRSGDLSVYWYQQSLDQGLQFLIQYYNGEERAKGNILERFSAQQFPDLHSELNLSSLELGDSALYFCASSLDSTGNTIYFGEGSWLTVV.

In this sample, this clone turned up a few times. The chain couples TRBV4-1 to TRBJ2-5; 7 bases agree with TRBD2. Germline CDR1 is MGHRA and CDR2 is YSYEKL. With V trimmed by 1 base and J by 3 bases, 14 bases remained unmatched. There are 18 residues in the CDR3. The CDR3 loop reads CASSQGPQTGTTEETQYF. The CDR3 nucleotides are TGCGCCAGCAGCCAAGGTCCCCAGACCGGGACTACAGAAGAGACCCAGTACTTC.

This sequence joins TRBV2 and TRBJ1-4; D possibly corresponds to TRBD1 (5 bases). Trimming took 7 bases from V and 5 from J, leaving 17 bases between them. This CDR3 spans 15 amino acids. Per the germline V gene, CDR1 is SNHLY and CDR2 is FYNNEI. CDR3 protein: CASIGRAVMNEKLFF. CDR3 nucleotide sequence: TGTGCCAGCATCGGCAGGGCCGTCATGAATGAAAAACTGTTTTTT.

This clone turned up a few times. CDR3 nucleotide sequence: TGCGCCAGCAGCCAAGTTTTTAGTGGGCGGGAGGCCGGGTCCTACGAGCAGTACTTC. As protein: CASSQVFSGREAGSYEQYF. The chain couples TRBV4-1 to TRBJ2-7; 8 positions agree with TRBD2. Germline assignment: CDR1 MGHRA and CDR2 YSYEKL. With V trimmed by 1 base and J by 1 base, 15 bases remained unmatched. This CDR3 comprises 19 residues.

The chain is built from TRBV9 and TRBJ1-1, with D tentatively TRBD1 (5 bases). Trimming cost V 0 bases and J 0 bases, with 15 bases left between them. CDR1 is SGDLS, CDR2 YYNGEE, per germline. CDR3 size: 17 residues. The CDR3 coding sequence is TGTGCCAGCAGCGTAGGTGTCAGGGCTCGCCTGAACACTGAAGCTTTCTTT. It encodes CASSVGVRARLNTEAFF.